This T cell receptor (beta chain) was captured in a study of vaccination and CD4 T cells after COVID-19. This clonotype was counted only a few times. The antigen remains undetermined. Compared with germline, one end of the junction differs, possibly owing to a read error. Germline CDR1 reads SSHAT; CDR2 reads FNYEAQ (reference sequence). The CDR3 length is 16 residues. Treatment in this sample: 10-day PBMC culture with coronavirus spike peptide pools or control peptides (ViraFEST assay). It was on days 3 and 7 that half the medium was replaced with fresh IL-2 medium. Scientists ran DNA taken from cultured CD4+ T cells through the Oncomine TCR Beta short-read assay for sequencing. Via MiXCR, TCRdb re-called the PCR reads, giving one row per CDR3 protein. This table has around 15,000 distinct CDR3 sequences, roughly 61% appearing once.

The source is a human donor who had recovered from COVID-19. The rearrangement joins TRBV7-7 to TRBJ2-1, with TRBD2 matching over 7 bases. Sequenced sample: CD4+ T cells from blood, cultured in vitro. The CDR3 DNA is TGTGCTAGCAGCTTAGCTAGTGCTAGCGGTTACAATGAGCAGTTCTTC. The encoded protein is CASSLASASGYNEQFF.